Listed here are 26 T cell receptor beta chains from one sample, sequenced in a study of OX40 agonist ivuxolimab in advanced cancers. Generated by immunoSEQ multiplex PCR, the TCRdb table keeps only in-frame clones and is missing some. This sample carries around 100,000 clones, 75% to 90% of them seen once, and the ten largest clones take around 0.16%. Sequences were derived from CD4+ or CD8+ T cells sorted from blood, sampled in a trial of the OX40 agonist ivuxolimab. The receptors stem from an adult with an advanced solid tumor such as melanoma, head and neck, liver or kidney cancer.

This clone was recorded once. The V gene is TRBV7-3, the J gene TRBJ2-7; either TRBD1 or TRBD2 may supply D (5 bases each). CDR1 is SGHTA, CDR2 FQGTGA, per germline. This CDR3 region has 15 residues. V was pared by 3 bases and J by 3 bases, with 15 bases between. CDR3 sequence: CASSLTGTARYEQYF. The CDR3 bases are TGTGCCAGCAGCTTGACCGGGACGGCACGCTACGAGCAGTACTTC.

The V and J genes are TRBV6-1 and TRBJ2-7, with 7 bases fitting TRBD1. From germline, CDR1 is MNHNS and CDR2 SASEGT. The CDR3 has 14 amino acids. V shed 7 bases, J shed 0 bases, and the junction held 6 bases outside the gene matches. Here the CDR3 reads CASIGGRPSYEQYF. CDR3 in DNA: TGTGCCAGCATAGGGGGCCGACCCTCCTACGAGCAGTACTTC.

The rearrangement joins TRBV7-9 to TRBJ1-1, with unresolved D. The CDR3 sequence is 14 residues long. V gave up 3 bases and J gave up 6 bases, with 14 bases separating them. Germline V CDR1 and CDR2: SEHNR, FQNEAQ (reference sequence). CDR3 residues: CASSFVSITPEAFF. The CDR3, as DNA: TGTGCCAGCAGCTTTGTATCGATAACGCCTGAAGCTTTCTTT.

The chain couples TRBV7-7 to TRBJ2-5, with TRBD2 matching 8 bases. Unmatched junction bases numbered 9, after V lost 5 bases and J lost 4 bases. This CDR3 comprises 15 residues. The V gene's germline CDR1 is SSHAT and CDR2 FNYEAQ (reference sequence). The CDR3 here is CASSKDRRGGETQYF. CDR3 coding DNA: TGTGCCAGCAGCAAGGACCGCCGGGGGGGAGAGACCCAGTACTTC.

The J gene is TRBJ2-5, the V gene TRBV4-1, with TRBD2 matching 7 bases. The end of the DNA aligns better with TRBJ2-7, so the J call may be wrong. The CDR3 sequence is 15 residues long. From germline, CDR1 is MGHRA and CDR2 YSYEKL. This chain's CDR3 is CASSQEAGVPYEQYF. CDR3 in DNA: TGCGCCAGCAGCCAAGAGGCGGGAGTGCCCTACGAGCAGTACTTC.

The rearrangement links TRBV27 to TRBJ2-7; D tentatively reads TRBD1 or TRBD2 (5 bases each). Germline loops: CDR1 MNHEY, CDR2 SMNVEV (reference sequence). The CDR3 spans 15 residues. Trimming took off 5 bases at V and 1 base at J, with 15 bases between the two ends. The CDR3 coding sequence is TGTGCCAGCAGTAAATCCGGGACGGTATCCTACGAGCAGTACTTC. Translation gives CASSKSGTVSYEQYF.

CDR3 amino acids: CASSPGTSGSNEQFF. In nucleotides, the CDR3 is TGTGCCAGCAGCCCCGGGACTAGCGGGAGTAATGAGCAGTTCTTC. The chain combines TRBV7-7 with TRBJ2-1; TRBD2 matches 14 bases. The CDR3 extends over 15 amino acids. Trimming removed 5 bases from V and 7 bases from J; junction bases left unmatched: 4. Germline lookup yields CDR1 SSHAT and CDR2 FNYEAQ (reference sequence).

V is TRBV19 and J is TRBJ2-5, with D perhaps TRBD2 (6 bases). The V end was cut by 9 bases, the J end by 5 bases, with 16 bases between. The CDR3 has 13 residues. Germline-derived CDR1 and CDR2 are LNHDA and SQIVND (reference sequence). The CDR3 nucleotides are TGTGCCAGCTCCGTTCAGGGAGGCGAGACCCAGTACTTC. It is translated as CASSVQGGETQYF.

A note on this clone: At one boundary the junction diverges from the germline segment, which might be a read error. V usage is TRBV6-1 and J usage is TRBJ2-1, with D unresolved. The CDR3 loop spans 13 amino acids. CDR1 and CDR2 from the germline V gene are MNHNS and SASEGT. The DNA of the CDR3 is TGTGCCAACAGTATATCCCCCTACAATGAGCAGTTCTTC. Its translation: CANSISPYNEQFF.

The chain is built from TRBV6-5 and TRBJ1-2; D ambiguous. Between the trimmed V and J ends, which lost 5 bases and 11 bases, there was a span of 18 bases. Germline assignment: CDR1 MNHEY and CDR2 SVGAGI. This CDR3 region has 13 residues. As DNA, the CDR3 is TGTGCCAGCAGTGCCCGGACGGGATCCGGTTACACCTTC. Amino acids: CASSARTGSGYTF.

The genes are TRBV28 and TRBJ2-2; 8 bases align to TRBD2. Trimming cost V 3 bases and J 8 bases; bases outside gene matches: 8. The CDR3 has 15 amino acids. Germline V gives CDR1 MDHEN, CDR2 SYDVKM. The CDR3 is CASSFSGSLRGELFF. Here the CDR3 DNA reads TGTGCCAGCAGTTTCAGCGGGAGCCTCAGAGGGGAGCTGTTTTTT.

This chain links TRBV7-6 with TRBJ1-2, with no clear D. V dropped 2 bases and J dropped 8 bases, with 12 bases sitting between them. This CDR3 contains 13 residues. The germline CDR1 and CDR2 sequences are SGHVS and FNYEAQ. CDR3 nucleotide sequence: TGTGCCAGCAGCTTAATGAGGGCACGAGGCTACACCTTC. Its translation is CASSLMRARGYTF.

The rearrangement links TRBV28 to TRBJ2-3; possibly TRBD1 for D (6 bases). Trimming took 4 bases from V and 1 from J, leaving 15 bases between them. The CDR3 runs 16 residues. The germline gives CDR1 MDHEN, CDR2 SYDVKM. DNA for the CDR3: TGTGCCAGCAGTTCCCGCAGGGGCCCACGCACAGATACGCAGTATTTT. It specifies CASSSRRGPRTDTQYF.

This sequence joins TRBV6-1 and TRBJ2-2, with 8 bases fitting TRBD1. CDR1 MNHNS and CDR2 SASEGT come from the germline V gene. The CDR3 consists of 15 residues. Trimming took 5 bases from V and 6 from J; bases not matched to a gene: 8. CDR3 residues: CASSTGQGIPGELFF. The CDR3 coding sequence is TGTGCCAGCAGTACCGGACAGGGTATCCCCGGGGAGCTGTTTTTT.

The genes are TRBV11-2 and TRBJ2-2; the D is unclear. Germline V lookup: CDR1 SGHAT, CDR2 FQNNGV. The CDR3 length is 14 residues. V shed 1 base and J shed 5 bases, with 8 bases lying between them. CDR3 amino acids: CASSLGSGTGELFF. CDR3 nucleotide sequence: TGTGCCAGCAGCTTAGGGTCGGGTACCGGGGAGCTGTTTTTT.

This clone has only a few counts. J is TRBJ1-1 and V is TRBV10-1; D remains ambiguous. The CDR3 runs 10 residues. Germline assignment: CDR1 WNHNN and CDR2 SYGVQD (reference sequence). V gave up 10 bases and J gave up 5 bases, with 8 bases separating them. CDR3 sequence reads: CATESTEAFF. CDR3 sequence (DNA): TGCGCCACTGAGAGTACTGAAGCTTTCTTT.

J is TRBJ1-1 and V is TRBV6-1; D may be TRBD1 (5 bases). CDR3 length: 14 residues. With 7 bases removed from V and 4 bases from J, the gap between germline ends came to 16 bases. CDR1 and CDR2 (germline): MNHNS, SASEGT. CDR3 in amino acids: CASIFRAAGTEAFF. CDR3 nucleotides: TGTGCCAGCATATTCAGGGCGGCGGGCACTGAAGCTTTCTTT.

The table lists this clone with a count of one. This rearrangement joins TRBV11-1 to TRBJ2-5; no definite D call. The ends were cut back, 0 bases at V and 7 bases at J, with 9 bases in the middle. CDR3 size: 13 residues. The germline gives CDR1 SGHAT, CDR2 FQDESV (reference sequence). CDR3 in amino acids: CASSLATLGTQYF. In DNA form, the CDR3 reads TGTGCCAGCAGCTTAGCGACCCTAGGGACCCAGTACTTC.

The gene calls are TRBV5-4 and TRBJ1-2; no reliable D call. The length of the CDR3 is 14 residues. V dropped 2 bases and J dropped 3 bases, with 11 bases sitting between them. Germline CDR1 and CDR2: SGHNT and YYREEE (reference sequence). CDR3 protein: CASSLQGGYYGYTF. DNA of the CDR3: TGTGCCAGCAGCTTACAAGGAGGGTACTATGGCTACACCTTC.

V and J are TRBV5-1 and TRBJ1-2; D unresolved. Trimming cost V 0 bases and J 4 bases, with 13 bases left between them. CDR1 and CDR2 from the germline V gene are SGHRS and YFSETQ. This CDR3 is 15 amino acids long. The CDR3 reads CASSLDGDSLYGYTF. The CDR3 DNA is TGCGCCAGCAGCTTGGACGGTGACTCCCTCTATGGCTACACCTTC.

A few counts support this clone. The chain links TRBV7-8 to TRBJ1-6, with TRBD1 matching 9 bases. J lost 0 bases, V lost 4 bases, and 13 bases had no gene match. There are 20 residues in the CDR3. Germline lookup yields CDR1 SGHVS and CDR2 FQNEAQ. CDR3 sequence (DNA): TGTGCCAGCAGCTACGCCTCCGGACAGGGGACAAGCTCCTATAATTCACCCCTCCACTTT. This translates into CASSYASGQGTSSYNSPLHF.

The V call is TRBV7-9, the J call TRBJ2-1, with D perhaps assigned TRBD1 or TRBD2 (5 bases each). Germline V lookup: CDR1 SEHNR, CDR2 FQNEAQ (reference sequence). Trimming left V 4 bases short and J 3 bases short, with 22 bases between. The CDR3 is 18 residues long. The CDR3 here is CASSSRGGVGVGYNEQFF. The CDR3, as DNA: TGTGCCAGCAGCTCCCGTGGGGGAGTAGGGGTGGGCTACAATGAGCAGTTCTTC.

The J gene is TRBJ2-3, the V gene TRBV5-4; 9 positions agree with TRBD2. Looked up from germline, CDR1 is SGHNT and CDR2 is YYREEE (reference sequence). V was pared by 3 bases and J by 1 base, with 6 bases of the junction left unmatched. The CDR3 runs 16 residues. The CDR3 nucleotides are TGTGCCAGCAGCTCACCTTTAGCGGGGGGCACAGATACGCAGTATTTT. It is translated as CASSSPLAGGTDTQYF.

The chain uses TRBV27 and TRBJ2-5, with 8 bases fitting TRBD1. CDR3 size: 14 residues. V dropped 6 bases and J dropped 4; count of bases not matched to a gene: 7. Per germline, CDR1 MNHEY and CDR2 SMNVEV (reference sequence). CDR3 sequence reads: CASRDRGGGETQYF. As DNA, the CDR3 is TGTGCCAGCAGAGACAGGGGTGGGGGAGAGACCCAGTACTTC.

The J gene is TRBJ2-7, the V gene TRBV18; D is uncertain. The germline V gene encodes CDR1 KGHSH and CDR2 LQKENI. The CDR3 is 13 residues long. Trimming shortened V by 3 bases and J by 4 bases, and 10 bases separated the two germline ends. This CDR3 reads CASSPSDTYEQYF. DNA for the CDR3: TGTGCCAGCTCACCCTCCGACACGTACGAGCAGTACTTC.

This sequence joins TRBV4-1 and TRBJ2-1; D perhaps matches TRBD2 (6 bases). The germline V gene encodes CDR1 MGHRA and CDR2 YSYEKL. CDR3 length: 18 residues. The V end was cut by 2 bases, the J end by 0 bases, with 17 bases between. The CDR3 nucleotides read TGCGCCAGCAGCCAACCCGGCGGGACGGTAAGCTCCTACAATGAGCAGTTCTTC. Residues: CASSQPGGTVSSYNEQFF.